Below are 4 T cell receptor beta chains sequenced from a single sample in a study of cytomegalovirus exposure and HLA in healthy donors. PCR involved 60 Vbeta and 13 Jbeta primers. The data were produced by immunoSEQ multiplex PCR, yet TCRdb's version contains in-frame clones alone and is incomplete. The repertoire holds 120,000 or so clones, about 8.6% seen once, with 5% to 6.5% in the top ten. Material for sequencing was PBMCs. These receptors came from a woman aged 35 to 49 in good health and CMV-seropositive.

V gene TRBV28 combines with J gene TRBJ2-7; 8 nucleotides align to TRBD1. The V and J ends lost 8 bases and 1 base, in that order; junction bases with no gene match: 4. The CDR3 is 13 residues long. From germline, CDR1 is MDHEN and CDR2 SYDVKM. CDR3 loop: CASWQGASYEQYF. The CDR3 region has the DNA TGTGCCAGCTGGCAGGGGGCTTCCTACGAGCAGTACTTC.

This clone was found a few times. The V call is TRBV30, the J call TRBJ2-7; D remains ambiguous. There are 13 residues in the CDR3. V lost 4 bases and J lost 4, with 14 bases in between. Germline CDR1 is GTSNPN and CDR2 is SVGIG (reference sequence). This CDR3 is CAWISPSGYEQYF. CDR3 nucleotide sequence: TGTGCCTGGATCTCTCCCTCCGGTTACGAGCAGTACTTC.

This clone was detected only a few times. The CDR3 sequence: CASSPGGTRSTDTQYF. DNA for the CDR3: TGTGCCAGCAGCCCGGGCGGGACTAGAAGCACAGATACGCAGTATTTT. V and J are TRBV5-4 and TRBJ2-3; 8 bases are shared with TRBD2. Germline trimming cut 4 bases from V and 0 bases from J; bases unmatched to any gene: 7. CDR3 length: 16 residues. CDR1 is SGHNT, CDR2 YYREEE, per germline (reference sequence).

This clone was detected only a few times. The chain is built from TRBV6-5 and TRBJ2-1, with a weak D call TRBD2 (6 bases). Per germline, CDR1 MNHEY and CDR2 SVGAGI. Trimming took off 7 bases at V and 9 bases at J, with 10 bases between the two ends. This CDR3 contains 11 residues. CDR3 residues: CASKEGGEQFF. CDR3 coding DNA: TGTGCCAGCAAGGAGGGCGGTGAGCAGTTCTTC.